These T cell receptor beta chains were read from a single sample in a study of T cell changes during pregnancy in multiple sclerosis. Clones were read by immunoSEQ multiplex PCR, and TCRdb kept only the in-frame ones, dropping some. The sample lists 60,000 to 70,000 clones, 90% to 95% seen once, with 2% to 2.5% in the top ten. Sequenced material: peripheral blood, taken in the third trimester of pregnancy. Receptors were obtained from a female donor in good health, enrolled as a control in a pregnancy study. Each CDR3 is given with its conserved first and last residue. A D gene is named only where the DNA matches it firmly. Size tells how often a clone was seen (once, few, many) or the class of an expanded clone, and some rows leave it out.

d_gene: TRBD2; len: 20; abundance: -; j_gene: TRBJ2-2; v_gene: TRBV19; CDR3aa: CASSIWGGLAGELNTGELFF; CDR3nt: TGTGCCAGTAGTATATGGGGGGGACTAGCGGGGGAACTTAACACCGGGGAGCTGTTTTTT
d_gene: TRBD2; len: 19; abundance: once; j_gene: TRBJ2-7; v_gene: TRBV28; CDR3aa: CASSLVLASGSWASYEQYF; CDR3nt: TGTGCCAGCAGTTTAGTCTTGGCTAGCGGGAGTTGGGCTTCCTACGAGCAGTACTTC
d_gene: -; len: 14; abundance: -; j_gene: TRBJ1-6; v_gene: TRBV2; CDR3aa: CASSAETGNSPLHF; CDR3nt: TGTGCCAGCAGTGCGGAGACAGGAAATTCACCCCTCCACTTT
d_gene: -; len: 13; abundance: -; j_gene: TRBJ2-5; v_gene: TRBV11-2; CDR3aa: CASSFPRGETQYF; CDR3nt: TGTGCCAGCAGTTTCCCCCGGGGGGAGACCCAGTACTTC
d_gene: TRBD1; len: 15; abundance: once; j_gene: TRBJ2-1; v_gene: TRBV19; CDR3aa: CASSIVGTGINEQFF; CDR3nt: TGTGCCAGTAGTATAGTTGGGACAGGGATAAATGAGCAGTTCTTC
d_gene: TRBD2; len: 14; abundance: -; j_gene: TRBJ2-3; v_gene: TRBV30; CDR3aa: CAWSVGLGTDTQYF; CDR3nt: TGTGCCTGGAGTGTAGGACTAGGTACAGATACGCAGTATTTT
d_gene: -; len: 14; abundance: -; j_gene: TRBJ2-7; v_gene: TRBV6-5; CDR3aa: CASTEGVLSYEQYF; CDR3nt: TGTGCCAGCACTGAGGGGGTCCTCTCCTACGAGCAGTACTTC
d_gene: -; len: 12; abundance: few; j_gene: TRBJ1-4; v_gene: TRBV4-2; CDR3aa: CASSQLGEKLFF; CDR3nt: TGTGCCAGCAGCCAACTGGGCGAAAAACTGTTTTTT
d_gene: -; len: 12; abundance: -; j_gene: TRBJ1-1; v_gene: TRBV5-6; CDR3aa: CASSFRNTEAFF; CDR3nt: TGTGCCAGCAGCTTTCGGAACACTGAAGCTTTCTTT
d_gene: TRBD1; len: 13; abundance: -; j_gene: TRBJ1-2; v_gene: TRBV7-9; CDR3aa: CASSLTGLYGYTF; CDR3nt: TGTGCCAGCAGCTTGACAGGGCTTTATGGCTACACCTTC
d_gene: TRBD1; len: 14; abundance: -; j_gene: TRBJ1-2; v_gene: TRBV6-5; CDR3aa: CASRRQGANYGYTF; CDR3nt: TGTGCCAGCAGACGACAGGGAGCTAACTATGGCTACACCTTC